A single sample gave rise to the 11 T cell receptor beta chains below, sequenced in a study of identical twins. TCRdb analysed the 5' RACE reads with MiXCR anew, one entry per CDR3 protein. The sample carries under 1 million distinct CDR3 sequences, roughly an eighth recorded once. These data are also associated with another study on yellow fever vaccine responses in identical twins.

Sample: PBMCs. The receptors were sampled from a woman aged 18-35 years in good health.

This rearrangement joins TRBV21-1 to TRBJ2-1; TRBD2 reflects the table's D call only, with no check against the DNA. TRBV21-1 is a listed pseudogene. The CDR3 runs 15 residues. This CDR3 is CASIPAASLYNEQFF. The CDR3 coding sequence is TGTGCCAGCATCCCAGCGGCATCCCTCTACAATGAGCAGTTCTTC.

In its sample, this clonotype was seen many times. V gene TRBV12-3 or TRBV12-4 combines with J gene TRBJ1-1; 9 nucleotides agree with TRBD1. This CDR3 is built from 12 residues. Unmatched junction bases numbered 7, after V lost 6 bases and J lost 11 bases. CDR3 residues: CASSSGTGKAFF. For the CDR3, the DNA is TGTGCCAGCAGCTCCGGGACAGGGAAGGCTTTCTTT.

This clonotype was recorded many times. Here the CDR3 DNA reads TGTGCCAGCAGTGGGAGGACAGGGACTAATGAGCAGTTCTTC. Its translation: CASSGRTGTNEQFF. The gene calls are TRBV2 and TRBJ2-1; 8 nucleotides line up with TRBD1. CDR1 SNHLY and CDR2 FYNNEI come from the germline V gene. With V trimmed by 4 bases and J by 7 bases, 6 bases remained unmatched. There are 14 residues in the CDR3.

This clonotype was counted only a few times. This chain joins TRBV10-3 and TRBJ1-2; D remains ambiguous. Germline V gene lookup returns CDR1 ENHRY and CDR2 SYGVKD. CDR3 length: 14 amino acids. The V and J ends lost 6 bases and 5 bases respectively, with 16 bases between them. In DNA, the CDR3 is TGTGCCATCAGGGACCTCTTAGGTCGGTATGGCTACACCTTC. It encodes CAIRDLLGRYGYTF.

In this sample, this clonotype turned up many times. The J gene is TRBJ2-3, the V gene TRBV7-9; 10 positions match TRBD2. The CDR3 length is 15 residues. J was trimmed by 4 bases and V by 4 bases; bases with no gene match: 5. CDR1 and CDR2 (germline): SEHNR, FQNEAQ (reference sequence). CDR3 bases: TGTGCCAGCAGCTCCAGCGGGGGGGCCGCAGATACGCAGTATTTT. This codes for CASSSSGGAADTQYF. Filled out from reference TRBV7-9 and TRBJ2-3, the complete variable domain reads DTGVSQNPRHKITKRGQNVTFRCDPISEHNRLYWYRQTLGQGPEFLTYFQNEAQLEKSRLLSDRFSAERPKGSFSTLEIQRTEQGDSAMYLCASSSSGGAADTQYFGPGTRLTVL.

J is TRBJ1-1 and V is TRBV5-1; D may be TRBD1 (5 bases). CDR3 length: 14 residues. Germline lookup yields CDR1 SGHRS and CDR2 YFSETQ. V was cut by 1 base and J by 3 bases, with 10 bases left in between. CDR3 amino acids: CASSLTDTDTEAFF. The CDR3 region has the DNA TGCGCCAGCAGCTTGACGGACACAGACACTGAAGCTTTCTTT.

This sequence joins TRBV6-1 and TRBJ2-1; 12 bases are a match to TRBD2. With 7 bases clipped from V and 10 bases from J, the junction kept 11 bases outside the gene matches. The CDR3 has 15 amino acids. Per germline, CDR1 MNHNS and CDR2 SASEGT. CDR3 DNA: TGTGCCAGCATTCTGACTAGCGGGAGAAGCAACGAGCAGTTCTTC. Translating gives CASILTSGRSNEQFF.

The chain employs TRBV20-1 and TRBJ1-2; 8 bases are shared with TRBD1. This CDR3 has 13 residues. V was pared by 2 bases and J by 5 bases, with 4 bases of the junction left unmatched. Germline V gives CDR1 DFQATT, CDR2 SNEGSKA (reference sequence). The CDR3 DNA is TGCAGTGCTAGACCCGGACAGGGTTATGGCTACACCTTC. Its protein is CSARPGQGYGYTF.

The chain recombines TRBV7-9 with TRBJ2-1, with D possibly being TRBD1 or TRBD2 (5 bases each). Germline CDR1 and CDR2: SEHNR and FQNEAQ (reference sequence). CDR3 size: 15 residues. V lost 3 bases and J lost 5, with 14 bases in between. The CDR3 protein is CASSFPTGPNNEQFF. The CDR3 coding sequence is TGTGCCAGCAGCTTCCCCACGGGGCCCAACAATGAGCAGTTCTTC.

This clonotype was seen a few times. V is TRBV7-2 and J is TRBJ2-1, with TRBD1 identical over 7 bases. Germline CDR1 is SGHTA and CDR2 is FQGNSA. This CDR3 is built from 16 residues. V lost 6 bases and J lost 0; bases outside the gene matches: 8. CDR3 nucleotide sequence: TGTGCCAGCAGTCGCAAAGGGGACAGCTCCTACAATGAGCAGTTCTTC. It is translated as CASSRKGDSSYNEQFF.

CDR3 in DNA: TGTGCCAGCAGTACGGACGGGGCCCGGGCTGAAGCTTTCTTT. Residues: CASSTDGARAEAFF. The V gene is TRBV6-2 or TRBV6-3, the J gene TRBJ1-1, with D possibly TRBD1 on 5 matching bases. Germline CDR1 and CDR2: MNHEY and SVGEGT. The CDR3 has 14 amino acids. The V end was cut by 5 bases, the J end by 6 bases, with 16 bases between.